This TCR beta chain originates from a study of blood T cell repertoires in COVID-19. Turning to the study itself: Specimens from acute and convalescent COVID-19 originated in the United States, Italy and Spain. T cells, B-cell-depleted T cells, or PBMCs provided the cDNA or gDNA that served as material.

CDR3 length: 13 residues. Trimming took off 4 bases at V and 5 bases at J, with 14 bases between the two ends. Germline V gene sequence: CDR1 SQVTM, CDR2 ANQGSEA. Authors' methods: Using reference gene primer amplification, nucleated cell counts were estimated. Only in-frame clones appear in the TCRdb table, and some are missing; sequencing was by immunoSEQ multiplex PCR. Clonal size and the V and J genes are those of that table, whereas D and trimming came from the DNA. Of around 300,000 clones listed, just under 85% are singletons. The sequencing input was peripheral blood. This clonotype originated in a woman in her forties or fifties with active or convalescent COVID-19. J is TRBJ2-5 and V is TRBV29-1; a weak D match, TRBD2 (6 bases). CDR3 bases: TGCAGCGTTGGGGGGGTTTGGTCGGAGACCCAGTACTTC. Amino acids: CSVGGVWSETQYF.